This TCR beta chain was retrieved from a study of blood T cell repertoires in COVID-19. Overall study context: Collection of acute and convalescent COVID-19 samples took place in the United States, Italy and Spain. T cells, B-cell-depleted T cells, or PBMCs provided the cDNA or gDNA that served as material.

Authors' methods: By means of reference gene primer amplification, nucleated cell counts were estimated. Using immunoSEQ multiplex PCR, the repertoire was profiled, and TCRdb retains in-frame clones only, with some absent. The DNA was the basis for D and trimming; V, J and clone size are from that table. The sample holds roughly 100,000 clones, over 75% seen once. Unmatched junction bases numbered 11, after V lost 4 bases and J lost 3 bases. Germline V gene data show CDR1 as SGHTA and CDR2 as FQGNSA. The CDR3 covers 16 residues. The sequence was collected from a man aged 50 to 59 with acute or convalescent COVID-19. Material for sequencing was peripheral blood. This rearrangement joins TRBV7-2 to TRBJ2-7, with 8 bases matching TRBD1. Written as DNA, the CDR3 is TGTGCCAGCAGCTCCCGAGGGCAGGGGGCGCGCTACGAGCAGTACTTC. Encoded protein: CASSSRGQGARYEQYF.